The next 18 T cell receptor beta chains were all read from a single sample in a study of blood T cell repertoires in COVID-19. Libraries were prepared by immunoSEQ multiplex PCR; TCRdb keeps only in-frame clonotypes and omits some of them. The data contain around 200,000 clones, around 80% of them singletons. The sample consisted of peripheral blood. These receptors came from a woman aged 70-85 years with acute or convalescent COVID-19.

Details on this clone: Other DNA sequences from this sample encode an identical CDR3 as well. The chain links TRBV29-1 to TRBJ2-7; 7 positions agree with TRBD2. Germline lookup yields CDR1 SQVTM and CDR2 ANQGSEA. The CDR3 contains 12 residues. V shed 6 bases and J 4 bases; nucleotides not matched to a gene: 6. The CDR3 region has the DNA TGCAGCGTCGGCGGGAGTACATACGAGCAGTACTTC. It specifies CSVGGSTYEQYF.

This clone is a singleton in its sample. The chain couples TRBV6-1 to TRBJ2-2; possibly TRBD1 for D (6 bases). Germline assignment: CDR1 MNHNS and CDR2 SASEGT. CDR3 length equals 14 residues. V shed 1 base and J shed 4 bases, with 7 bases lying between them. In nucleotides, the CDR3 is TGTGCCAGCAGTGAAGAGGGGGTCACCGGGGAGCTGTTTTTT. Translating it yields CASSEEGVTGELFF.

The J gene is TRBJ2-2, the V gene TRBV19; D not certain. Trimming pared 5 bases from V and 2 bases from J, leaving 9 bases between. CDR3 length equals 14 residues. CDR1 and CDR2 from the germline V gene are LNHDA and SQIVND (reference sequence). CDR3 sequence: CASSQASNTGELFF. The CDR3 DNA is TGTGCCAGTAGTCAGGCTTCAAACACCGGGGAGCTGTTTTTT.

The V gene is TRBV14, the J gene TRBJ2-1; 7 bases agree with TRBD1. Germline values: CDR1 SGHDN, CDR2 FVKESK. The CDR3 extends over 16 amino acids. V shed 4 bases and J 1 base; nucleotides not matched to a gene: 7. The CDR3 DNA reads as TGTGCCAGCAGCCCCCAGAGGGGACAGTCCTACAATGAGCAGTTCTTC. Protein product: CASSPQRGQSYNEQFF.

This rearrangement joins TRBV3-1 (or the pseudogene TRBV3-2) to TRBJ2-3; perhaps TRBD1 as D (6 bases). This CDR3 has 14 residues. CDR1 is LGHDT, CDR2 YNNKEL, per germline (reference sequence). Trimming removed 5 bases at V and 2 bases at J, with 11 bases between. The CDR3 here is CASSFGTNTDTQYF. Written as DNA, the CDR3 is TGTGCCAGCAGCTTCGGGACAAACACAGATACGCAGTATTTT.

This chain joins TRBV7-9 and TRBJ1-4, with D unresolved. Trimming removed 1 base at V and 7 bases at J, with 7 bases between. The CDR3 has 13 amino acids. Looked up from germline, CDR1 is SEHNR and CDR2 is FQNEAQ (reference sequence). The CDR3 DNA sequence: TGTGCCAGCAGCTTAGTCGGGTTTGAAAAACTGTTTTTT. It encodes CASSLVGFEKLFF.

The chain couples TRBV6-1 to TRBJ2-2; a weak D match, TRBD2 (6 bases). The germline V and J ends were trimmed by 4 bases and 0 bases, with 18 bases remaining between them. The CDR3 loop spans 18 amino acids. The germline CDR1 and CDR2 sequences are MNHNS and SASEGT. CDR3 sequence: CASSGIGQRRANTGELFF. The DNA for the CDR3 is TGTGCCAGCAGTGGGATTGGCCAGAGGAGGGCGAACACCGGGGAGCTGTTTTTT.

Concerning this clone itself: Its ends do not fully match the called genes, so a read error is possible. The chain joins TRBV19 to TRBJ1-1; weak D call: TRBD1 (5 bases). CDR3 length: 17 residues. Germline V lookup: CDR1 LNHDA, CDR2 SQIVND (reference sequence). The CDR3: CASTPGPGRIQNIEAFF. The CDR3 nucleotides read TGTGCCAGTACCCCTGGGCCAGGGCGGATCCAAAACATTGAAGCTTTCTTT. Looking up the rest from reference TRBV19 and TRBJ1-1 gives the full variable domain: DGGITQSPKYLFRKEGQNVTLSCEQNLNHDAMYWYRQDPGQGLRLIYYSQIVNDFQKGDIAEGYSVSREKKESFPLTVTSAQKNPTAFYLCASTPGPGRIQNIEAFFGQGTRLTVV.

The chain links TRBV27 to TRBJ2-5; 12 nucleotides align to TRBD2. This CDR3 is built from 15 residues. J gave up 1 base and V 6 bases, and 3 bases lay outside the gene matches. Germline V gives CDR1 MNHEY, CDR2 SMNVEV (reference sequence). DNA for the CDR3: TGTGCCAGCAGGTCTAGCGGGAGGGCCCAAGAGACCCAGTACTTC. Residues: CASRSSGRAQETQYF.

Note on this clone: At one of its ends the junction is not consistent with the germline gene, which may arise from a read error. In the same sample, other DNA sequences code for this CDR3. This chain uses TRBV18 with TRBJ2-7; D call uncertain. Germline V gives CDR1 KGHSH, CDR2 LQKENI. The CDR3 consists of 13 residues. The CDR3 DNA reads TGTGCCAGCTCCCCACCGAGCTCCTACGAGCAGTACTTC. It specifies CASSPPSSYEQYF.

CDR3 residues: CASSFDYPNEQFF. The CDR3 DNA reads as TGTGCCAGTAGTTTCGACTACCCCAATGAGCAGTTCTTC. The V gene is TRBV19, the J gene TRBJ2-1; D is possibly TRBD2 (5 bases). Germline loops: CDR1 LNHDA, CDR2 SQIVND (reference sequence). V was trimmed by 5 bases and J by 6 bases, leaving 11 bases between them. The CDR3 contains 13 residues.

The J gene is TRBJ2-2, the V gene TRBV7-9; 7 bases fit TRBD2. Germline V CDR1 and CDR2: SEHNR, FQNEAQ (reference sequence). This CDR3 has 17 amino acids. The trim removed 2 bases at V and 4 bases at J, leaving 10 bases unmatched. CDR3 sequence (DNA): TGTGCCAGCAGCTTAATGGGAGGGAGCTTGGTCACCGGGGAGCTGTTTTTT. Its protein is CASSLMGGSLVTGELFF.

The chain joins TRBV25-1 to TRBJ2-1, with TRBD2 matching 10 bases. The germline CDR1 and CDR2 sequences are MGHDK and SYGVNS. V shed 3 bases, J shed 7 bases, and the junction held 9 bases outside the gene matches. This CDR3 is built from 16 residues. DNA of the CDR3: TGTGCCAGCAGTGACCCCGCTAGCGGGAGAGGGAATGAGCAGTTCTTC. This translates into CASSDPASGRGNEQFF.

This clone has just one count. This rearrangement joins TRBV20-1 to TRBJ1-6; tentatively, D is TRBD1 (5 bases). Deletions cut 3 bases from V and 5 bases from J, with 11 bases between. The CDR3 extends over 14 amino acids. Germline V gene lookup returns CDR1 DFQATT and CDR2 SNEGSKA (reference sequence). Here the CDR3 reads CSASGTGDNSPLHF. The CDR3 DNA follows: TGCAGTGCTAGTGGGACCGGGGATAATTCACCCCTCCACTTT.

The rearrangement uses TRBV14 and TRBJ2-1; 11 bases are shared with TRBD2. CDR1 and CDR2 from the germline V gene are SGHDN and FVKESK. The CDR3 consists of 16 residues. V lost 4 bases, J lost 5 bases, and 7 bases stayed unmatched. The CDR3 spells CASSLTLAGVNNEQFF. The CDR3 DNA reads as TGTGCCAGCAGCCTAACACTAGCGGGGGTGAACAATGAGCAGTTCTTC.

The chain couples TRBV19 to TRBJ2-7, with 9 bases identical to TRBD2. This CDR3 has 14 residues. J was trimmed by 0 bases and V by 6 bases; bases with no gene match: 3. Germline values: CDR1 LNHDA, CDR2 SQIVND (reference sequence). CDR3 sequence: CASSSGRSSYEQYF. CDR3 DNA sequence: TGTGCCAGTAGCAGCGGGAGGTCCTCCTACGAGCAGTACTTC.

The chain joins TRBV7-9 to TRBJ2-7, with 8 bases identical to TRBD1. The CDR3 sequence is 14 residues long. Losses at the gene ends were 5 bases for V and 1 base for J; bases not matched to a gene: 4. Germline V CDR1 and CDR2: SEHNR, FQNEAQ (reference sequence). The CDR3 region is CASSRQGPSYEQYF. CDR3 in DNA: TGTGCCAGCAGCCGACAGGGGCCGTCCTACGAGCAGTACTTC.

V and J are TRBV7-9 and TRBJ2-7, with 7 bases identical to TRBD1. Trimming took 5 bases from V and 5 from J; bases not matched to a gene: 9. Germline V gives CDR1 SEHNR, CDR2 FQNEAQ (reference sequence). This CDR3 is built from 14 residues. CDR3 nucleotide sequence: TGTGCCAGCAGCCTTCAACAGGGGACCAACGAGCAGTACTTC. Its protein is CASSLQQGTNEQYF.